This T cell receptor (beta chain) was retrieved from a study of beta chain features in type 1 diabetes. Study-wide background: Regarding age, gender and cell yields, patients proved similar to healthy donors.

Points from the study as a whole: Shortening of TCRB CDR3s, moderate but significant, appeared in all four CD4+ subsets of Type 1 diabetes patients.

Investigators reverse transcribed all isolated RNA, so they sequenced expressed TCRB transcripts. TCRdb keeps only in-frame clones here, not all; method: immunoSEQ multiplex PCR. Of about 620,000 clones in the sample, roughly a sixth are singletons; the top ten hold approximately 0.093%. Regarding this clone: The antigen remains undetermined.

This CDR3 comprises 15 residues. V shed 2 bases and J 2 bases; nucleotides not matched to a gene: 6. Germline loops: CDR1 SEHNR, CDR2 FQNEAQ (reference sequence). The chain is built from TRBV7-9 and TRBJ2-7; 7 bases line up with TRBD1. This sequence was found in a man aged 18 to 29 in good health. The sequenced sample was naive CD4+ T cells from blood. DNA for the CDR3: TGTGCCAGCAGCTTACAGAATCAGGGGGCCTACGAGCAGTACTTC. This encodes CASSLQNQGAYEQYF. Filled out from reference TRBV7-9 and TRBJ2-7, the complete variable domain reads DTGVSQNPRHKITKRGQNVTFRCDPISEHNRLYWYRQTLGQGPEFLTYFQNEAQLEKSRLLSDRFSAERPKGSFSTLEIQRTEQGDSAMYLCASSLQNQGAYEQYFGPGTRLTVT.